The sequence of this TCR beta chain was determined in a study of blood T cell repertoires in COVID-19. Per the germline V gene, CDR1 is SGHRS and CDR2 is YFSETQ. The CDR3 contains 16 residues. With 3 bases removed from V and 4 bases from J, the gap between germline ends came to 16 bases. Using immunoSEQ multiplex PCR, the repertoire was profiled, and TCRdb retains in-frame clones only, with some absent. The repertoire holds 200,000 to 250,000 clones, with 83% as singletons. Sequenced sample: peripheral blood. The source of this sequence is a woman aged 25 to 39 with COVID-19, enrolled during active disease. The chain couples TRBV5-1 to TRBJ2-2; no reliable D call. CDR3 sequence (DNA): TGCGCCAGCAGCTCGTCCCCCCGCGGCGGCACCGGGGAGCTGTTTTTT. Encoded protein: CASSSSPRGGTGELFF.